This T cell receptor beta chain was observed in a study of T cells in localized non-small cell lung cancer. Deletions cut 4 bases from V and 0 bases from J, with 9 bases between. This CDR3 has 13 amino acids. Germline lookup yields CDR1 GTSNPN and CDR2 SVGIG (reference sequence). Sequencing was performed with immunoSEQ multiplex PCR; in TCRdb, only in-frame clones are kept and a portion is missing. The profile covers about 52,000 clones, with about three quarters appearing a single time and about 4.6% taken by the ten largest. This clone has more than one count but fewer than ten. The antigen remains undetermined. Points from the study as a whole: Of the tissues analyzed, uninvolved adjacent lung showed maximal T cell clonality, greater than tumor.

The chain employs TRBV30 and TRBJ1-1, with D unclear. This TCR derives from a woman aged 35 to 69 with stage II lung adenocarcinoma. The sample here was PBMCs, taken before any cancer treatment. DNA for the CDR3: TGTGCCTGGACAGAAACCTTGAACACTGAAGCTTTCTTT. This codes for CAWTETLNTEAFF. Together with reference TRBV30 and TRBJ1-1, the CDR3 gives the full variable domain: SQTIHQWPATLVQPVGSPLSLECTVEGTSNPNLYWYRQAAGRGLQLLFYSVGIGQISSEVPQNLSASRPQDRQFILSSKKLLLSDSGFYLCAWTETLNTEAFFGQGTRLTVV.